One and the same sample provided the 16 T cell receptor beta chains below, sequenced in a study of blood T cells in healthy people across ages. A second PCR of roughly 7 to 11 cycles used a sample-barcoded 5' primer and a J-beta primer mix. TCRdb called the 5' RACE reads again in MiXCR, with one record for every CDR3 protein. The top ten clones hold under 10% of a sample with roughly 800,000 distinct CDR3 sequences, roughly 25% of them seen once. Separately, the same data were catalogued under a study of T cells of mothers and their children.

Sequenced: blood. All receptors derive from a boy aged 5-17 years in good health.

There are many counts of this clonotype. This chain connects TRBV29-1 to TRBJ2-6; the D is unclear. V lost 6 bases to trimming and J lost 0 bases, with 9 bases between them. CDR3 length equals 14 residues. Germline CDR1 SQVTM, CDR2 ANQGSEA. For the CDR3, the DNA is TGCAGCGTCGACCCCCGCTCTGGGGCCAACGTCCTGACTTTC. Protein product: CSVDPRSGANVLTF.

The gene calls are TRBV15 and TRBJ1-1; 8 nucleotides agree with TRBD1. This CDR3 is built from 15 residues. V was clipped by 6 bases and J by 0 bases; unmatched bases: 6. In germline, CDR1 is LNHNV, CDR2 YYDKDF (reference sequence). The CDR3 protein is CATSKTGDLNTEAFF. CDR3 nucleotides: TGTGCCACCAGTAAGACAGGGGACCTGAACACTGAAGCTTTCTTT.

This clonotype was picked up a small number of times. The V call is TRBV5-1, the J call TRBJ2-1, with 9 nucleotides matching TRBD1. TRBJ2-7 explains the end of the DNA better; the J call may be wrong. CDR3 size: 15 residues. The germline CDR1 and CDR2 sequences are SGHRS and YFSETQ. Here the CDR3 reads CASSIGQGIPYEQYF. The CDR3 DNA reads as TGCGCCAGCAGCATCGGACAGGGGATTCCCTACGAGCAGTACTTC.

J is TRBJ2-7 and V is TRBV7-9; the match to TRBD2 covers 7 bases. CDR1 SEHNR and CDR2 FQNEAQ come from the germline V gene (reference sequence). Trimming at V came to 1 base and at J to 3 bases, leaving 9 bases not matched to a gene. The CDR3 runs to 16 residues. The CDR3 region has the DNA TGTGCCAGCAGCTTAGGGGAGCCCGCGGGAGACTACGAGCAGTACTTC. Translation gives CASSLGEPAGDYEQYF.

This clonotype came up a few times. The gene calls are TRBV7-2 and TRBJ2-5; D uncertain. Trimming took off 1 base at V and 2 bases at J, with 8 bases between the two ends. Germline CDR1 and CDR2: SGHTA and FQGNSA. This CDR3 contains 14 residues. The DNA for the CDR3 is TGTGCCAGCAGCTTAGGTATCTCGCAAGAGACCCAGTACTTC. This sequence encodes CASSLGISQETQYF. The full variable domain, its missing parts supplied by reference TRBV7-2 and TRBJ2-5, is GAGVSQSPSNKVTEKGKDVELRCDPISGHTALYWYRQSLGQGLEFLIYFQGNSAPDKSGLPSDRFSAERTGGSVSTLTIQRTQQEDSAVYLCASSLGISQETQYFGPGTRLLVL.

This clonotype was observed a few times. The genes are TRBV12-3 or TRBV12-4 and TRBJ1-1, with a weak D call TRBD1 (5 bases). V shed 6 bases and J shed 5 bases, with 10 bases lying between them. The CDR3 sequence is 12 residues long. The CDR3 loop reads CASRGVGTEAFF. The CDR3, as DNA: TGTGCCAGCAGGGGGGTAGGGACTGAAGCTTTCTTT.

This clonotype occurred a few times. The chain is built from TRBV6-5 and TRBJ2-5; TRBD2 matches at 7 bases. The closer fit of TRBJ2-7 to the DNA end suggests the J call may be wrong. The germline V gene encodes CDR1 MNHEY and CDR2 SVGAGI. This CDR3 comprises 14 residues. The CDR3 DNA follows: TGTGCCAGCAGACTACTAGCGAGCACCTACGAGCAGTACTTC. It translates to CASRLLASTYEQYF.

The J gene is TRBJ2-4, the V gene TRBV27, with 7 positions matching TRBD2. The CDR3 is 15 amino acids. V shed 4 bases, J shed 3 bases, and the junction held 6 bases outside the gene matches. Germline CDR1 and CDR2: MNHEY and SMNVEV (reference sequence). CDR3 bases: TGTGCCAGCAGTTCCTGGGAGGGCGGCAAAAACATTCAGTACTTC. Translated: CASSSWEGGKNIQYF.

This clonotype came up a few times. Mismatch with germline at one junction end may stem from a read error. The chain links TRBV29-1 to TRBJ2-7; D is uncertain. The germline V gene has CDR1 SQVTM and CDR2 ANQGSEA. The length of the CDR3 is 12 residues. The CDR3 bases are TGCAGCGCTGAAACCCTTCTTGGGGAGCAGTACTTC. It yields the protein CSAETLLGEQYF.

This clonotype was detected only a few times. The chain uses TRBV5-1 and TRBJ2-7; the D gene is possibly TRBD1 (6 bases). This CDR3 is built from 15 residues. V dropped 5 bases and J dropped 0 bases, with 15 bases sitting between them. Germline lookup yields CDR1 SGHRS and CDR2 YFSETQ. The DNA of the CDR3 is TGCGCCAGCAGGATGGACAGTACCAGCTCCTACGAGCAGTACTTC. This gives the protein CASRMDSTSSYEQYF.

The chain recombines TRBV6-6 with TRBJ2-7; 7 bases fit TRBD1. The CDR3 consists of 14 residues. Germline CDR1 is MNHNY and CDR2 is SVGAGI (reference sequence). The junction had 9 bases not matched to a gene; V was cut back by 7 bases and J by 3 bases. CDR3 residues: CASKNDRVGYEQYF. CDR3 in DNA: TGTGCCAGCAAGAATGACAGGGTGGGCTACGAGCAGTACTTC.

This sequence joins TRBV3-1 and TRBJ2-1; 8 nucleotides agree with TRBD2. With 4 bases clipped from V and 2 bases from J, the junction kept 7 bases outside the gene matches. Per germline, CDR1 LGHDT and CDR2 YNNKEL (reference sequence). This CDR3 is built from 16 residues. CDR3 nucleotide sequence: TGTGCCAGCAGCCTGGGACTAGGGGGGCCCTACAATGAGCAGTTCTTC. This sequence encodes CASSLGLGGPYNEQFF.

This clonotype was counted a few times. The chain carries TRBV6-6 and TRBJ1-4, with TRBD1 matching 8 bases. The germline gives CDR1 MNHNY, CDR2 SVGAGI (reference sequence). This CDR3 has 13 residues. V trimming: 6 bases; J trimming: 8 bases; junction bases outside the gene matches: 5. CDR3 protein: CASRDREGEKLFF. DNA of the CDR3: TGTGCCAGCAGGGACAGGGAAGGCGAAAAACTGTTTTTT.

There are a few counts of this clonotype. The chain is built from TRBV7-9 and TRBJ2-5, with no clear D. The J call could be wrong; TRBJ2-1 is a better fit for the DNA end. Germline CDR1 reads SEHNR; CDR2 reads FQNEAQ (reference sequence). This CDR3 has 15 residues. The CDR3 DNA is TGTGCCAGCAGCTCCGGACGTGCCGCCTACAATGAGCAGTTCTTC. Translating it yields CASSSGRAAYNEQFF.

This clonotype has only a few counts. V is TRBV25-1 and J is TRBJ2-7; 8 nucleotides agree with TRBD1. After removal of 6 bases from V and 4 bases from J, the junction contained 11 bases not matched to a gene. Germline values: CDR1 MGHDK, CDR2 SYGVNS. The CDR3 is made up of 15 amino acids. This CDR3 reads CASRLDRGIKYEQYF. As DNA, the CDR3 is TGTGCCAGCAGGCTCGACAGGGGAATTAAATACGAGCAGTACTTC.

The rearrangement links TRBV29-1 to TRBJ1-4, with TRBD1 identical over 8 bases. Germline loops: CDR1 SQVTM, CDR2 ANQGSEA. The CDR3 consists of 14 residues. Unmatched junction bases numbered 11, after V lost 4 bases and J lost 10 bases. CDR3 nucleotide sequence: TGCAGCGTTGGCCCCCTTGGACAGGGAGGAAAACTGTTTTTT. Translated: CSVGPLGQGGKLFF.